This TCR beta chain was profiled in a study of preoperative IRX-2 immunotherapy in early breast cancer. This clone was seen a handful of times. Regarding treatment: preoperative locoregional IRX-2 cytokine immunotherapy. The CDR3 has 14 residues. Germline CDR1 reads MNHGY; CDR2 reads SAAAGT. V was pared by 0 bases and J by 8 bases, with 13 bases between. Libraries were prepared by immunoSEQ multiplex PCR; TCRdb keeps only in-frame clonotypes and omits some of them. Of 20,000 to 30,000 clones detected, roughly 75% appear once; the ten largest clones hold 5.5% to 8%. The clonotype comes from a human donor with breast cancer. This chain links TRBV6-8 with TRBJ1-2; unclear D gene. This specimen consisted of lymph node tissue, obtained after IRX-2 immunotherapy. The CDR3 DNA reads as TGTGCCAGCAGTTACTCGAGAGAGGGAGGAGGCTACACCTTC. It translates to CASSYSREGGGYTF.